This T cell receptor (beta chain) is drawn from a study of breast tumors, draining lymph nodes, adjacent tissues. Notes on the study in general: Findings are consistent with lymph node origin and intratumoral expansion of most tumor T cells.

TCRdb recomputed calls from the multiplex PCR reads with MiXCR, one row per CDR3 protein. Counted here are fewer than 200,000 distinct CDR3 sequences, around 33% occurring once; the ten biggest clones make up about 3.8%. This clonotype showed up just a few times. The antigen remains unidentified. Breast cancer patients provided tissue from their axillary draining lymph nodes. The germline CDR1 and CDR2 sequences are SGHNT and YYREEE (reference sequence). Germline trimming cut 4 bases from V and 0 bases from J; bases unmatched to any gene: 9. The CDR3 is 16 residues long. V is TRBV5-4 and J is TRBJ2-5; TRBD2 aligns across 7 bases. The material sequenced was axillary lymph node tissue. This receptor was identified in a female donor with breast cancer. Some clones in this sample may be carry-over from other donors' samples. In nucleotides, the CDR3 is TGTGCCAGCAGCATAATAGGGAGGGAGGACCAAGAGACCCAGTACTTC. Translation: CASSIIGREDQETQYF.